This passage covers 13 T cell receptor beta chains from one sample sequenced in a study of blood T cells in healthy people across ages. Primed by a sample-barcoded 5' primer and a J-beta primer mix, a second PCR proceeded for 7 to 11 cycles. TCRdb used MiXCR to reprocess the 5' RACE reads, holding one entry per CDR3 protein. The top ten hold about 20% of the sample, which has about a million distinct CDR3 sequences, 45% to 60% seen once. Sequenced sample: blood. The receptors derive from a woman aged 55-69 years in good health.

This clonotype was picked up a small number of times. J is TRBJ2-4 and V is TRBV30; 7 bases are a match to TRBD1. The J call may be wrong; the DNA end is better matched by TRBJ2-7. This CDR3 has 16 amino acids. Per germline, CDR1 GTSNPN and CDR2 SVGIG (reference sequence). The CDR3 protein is CAWSSPSTGISYEQYF. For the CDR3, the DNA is TGTGCCTGGAGTTCCCCTTCGACAGGGATCTCCTACGAGCAGTACTTC.

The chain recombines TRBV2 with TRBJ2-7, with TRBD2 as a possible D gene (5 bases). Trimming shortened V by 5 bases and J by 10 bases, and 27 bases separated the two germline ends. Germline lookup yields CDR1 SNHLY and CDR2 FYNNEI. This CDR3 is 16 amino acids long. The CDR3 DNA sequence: TGTGCCAGCAGTCCCAACCGACCAGCGGTCCTCCTAACCCAGTACTTC. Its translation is CASSPNRPAVLLTQYF.

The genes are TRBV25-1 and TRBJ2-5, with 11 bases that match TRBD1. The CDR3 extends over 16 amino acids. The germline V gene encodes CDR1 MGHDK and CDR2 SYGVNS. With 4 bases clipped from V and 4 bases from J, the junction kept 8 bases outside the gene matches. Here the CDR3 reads CASSGRRTGGGETQYF. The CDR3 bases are TGTGCCAGCAGTGGAAGGAGGACAGGGGGCGGAGAGACCCAGTACTTC.

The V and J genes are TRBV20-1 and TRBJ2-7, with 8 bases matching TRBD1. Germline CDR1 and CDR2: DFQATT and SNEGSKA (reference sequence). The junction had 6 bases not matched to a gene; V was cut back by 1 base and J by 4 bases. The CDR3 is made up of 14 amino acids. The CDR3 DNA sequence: TGCAGTGCTAGAGTTCCAGGGGGCATATACGAGCAGTACTTC. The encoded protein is CSARVPGGIYEQYF.

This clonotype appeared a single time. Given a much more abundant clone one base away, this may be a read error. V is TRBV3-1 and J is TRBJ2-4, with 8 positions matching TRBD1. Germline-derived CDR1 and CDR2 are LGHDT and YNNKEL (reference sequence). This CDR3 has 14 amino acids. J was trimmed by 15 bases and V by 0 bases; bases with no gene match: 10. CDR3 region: CASSQDRGLYELYF. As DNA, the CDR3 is TGTGCCAGCAGCCAAGACAGGGGGCTGTACGAGCTGTACTTC.

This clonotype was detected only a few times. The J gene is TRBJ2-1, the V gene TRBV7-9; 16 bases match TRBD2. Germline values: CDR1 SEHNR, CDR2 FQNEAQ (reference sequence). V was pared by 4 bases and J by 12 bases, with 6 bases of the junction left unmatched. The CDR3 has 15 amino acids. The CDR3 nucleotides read TGTGCCAGCAGCTCGGGACTAGCGGGAGGGACCAGGCAGTTCTTC. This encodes CASSSGLAGGTRQFF.

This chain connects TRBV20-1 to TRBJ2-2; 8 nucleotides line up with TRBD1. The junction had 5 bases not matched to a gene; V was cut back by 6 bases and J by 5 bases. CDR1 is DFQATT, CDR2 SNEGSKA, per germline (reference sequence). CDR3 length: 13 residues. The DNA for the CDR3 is TGCAGTGCCAGAACAGGGGGAACCGGGGAGCTGTTTTTT. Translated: CSARTGGTGELFF.

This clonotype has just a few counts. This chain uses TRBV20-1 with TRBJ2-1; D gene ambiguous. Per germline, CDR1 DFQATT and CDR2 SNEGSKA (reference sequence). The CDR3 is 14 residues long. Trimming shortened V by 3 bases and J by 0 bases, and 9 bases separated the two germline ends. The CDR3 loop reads CSARDASSYNEQFF. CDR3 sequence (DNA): TGCAGTGCTAGGGACGCGAGCTCCTACAATGAGCAGTTCTTC.

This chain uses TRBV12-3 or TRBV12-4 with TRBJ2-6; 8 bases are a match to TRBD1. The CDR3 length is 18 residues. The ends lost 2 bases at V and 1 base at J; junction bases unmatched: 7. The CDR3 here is CASSLRQGARSGANVLTF. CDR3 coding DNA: TGTGCCAGCAGTTTAAGGCAGGGGGCACGATCTGGGGCCAACGTCCTGACTTTC.

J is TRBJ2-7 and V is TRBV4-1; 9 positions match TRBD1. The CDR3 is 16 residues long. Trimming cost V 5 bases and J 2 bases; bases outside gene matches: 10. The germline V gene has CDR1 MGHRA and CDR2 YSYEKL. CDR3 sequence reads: CASSARGQGVTYEQYF. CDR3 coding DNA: TGCGCCAGCAGCGCAAGGGGACAGGGAGTTACCTACGAGCAGTACTTC.

CDR3 amino acids: CASSLAGVNYGYTF. The CDR3 coding sequence is TGTGCCAGCAGTTTAGCCGGCGTTAACTATGGCTACACCTTC. The chain carries TRBV12-3 or TRBV12-4 and TRBJ1-2; D unclear. This CDR3 has 14 amino acids. The V gene lost 0 bases and the J gene lost 1 base, with 6 bases spanning the gap.

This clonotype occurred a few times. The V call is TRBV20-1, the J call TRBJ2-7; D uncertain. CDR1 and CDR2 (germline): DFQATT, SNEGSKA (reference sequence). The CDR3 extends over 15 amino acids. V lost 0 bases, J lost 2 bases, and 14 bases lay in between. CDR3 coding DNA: TGCAGTGCTAGAGATGTCAGGCTGCCGGCCTACGAGCAGTACTTC. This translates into CSARDVRLPAYEQYF.

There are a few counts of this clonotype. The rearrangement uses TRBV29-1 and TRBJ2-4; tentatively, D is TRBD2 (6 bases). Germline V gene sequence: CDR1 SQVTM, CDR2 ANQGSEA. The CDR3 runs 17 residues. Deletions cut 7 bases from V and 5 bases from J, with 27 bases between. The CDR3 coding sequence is TGCAGCGCTCAGCGGCTAGCGACCCACTTCCAGCAAAACATTCAGTACTTC. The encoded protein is CSAQRLATHFQQNIQYF.